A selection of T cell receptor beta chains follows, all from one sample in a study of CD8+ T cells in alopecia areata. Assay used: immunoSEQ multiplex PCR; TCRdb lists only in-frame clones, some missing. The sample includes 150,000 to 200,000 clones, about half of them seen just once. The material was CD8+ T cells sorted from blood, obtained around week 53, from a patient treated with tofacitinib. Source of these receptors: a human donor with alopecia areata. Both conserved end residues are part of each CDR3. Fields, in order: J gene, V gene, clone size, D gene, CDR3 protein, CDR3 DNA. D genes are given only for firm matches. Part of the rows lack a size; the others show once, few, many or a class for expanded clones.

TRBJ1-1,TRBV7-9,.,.,CASSFSGPVNTEAFF,TGTGCCAGCAGCTTCTCAGGGCCCGTGAACACTGAAGCTTTCTTT
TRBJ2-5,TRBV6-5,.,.,CASSYDLEETQYF,TGTGCCAGCAGTTACGACTTAGAAGAGACCCAGTACTTC
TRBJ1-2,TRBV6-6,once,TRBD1,CASTSTGPYGYTF,TGTGCCAGCACCTCGACAGGGCCATACGGCTACACCTTC
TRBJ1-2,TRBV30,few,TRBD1,CAWSRGTGFGYTF,TGTGCCTGGAGTAGGGGGACAGGGTTCGGCTACACCTTC
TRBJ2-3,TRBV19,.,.,CASSVWAGDTQYF,TGTGCCAGTAGTGTTTGGGCGGGAGATACGCAGTATTTT
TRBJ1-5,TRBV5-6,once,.,CASRYSGGGVDQPQHF,TGTGCCAGCAGGTACAGCGGGGGTGGTGTAGATCAGCCCCAGCATTTT
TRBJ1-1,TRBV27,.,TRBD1,CASSLSPGTGAPGAFF,TGTGCCAGCAGTTTATCCCCCGGGACAGGCGCCCCCGGGGCTTTCTTT
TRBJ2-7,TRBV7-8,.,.,CASSLGGEEQYF,TGTGCCAGCAGCTTAGGGGGTGAGGAGCAGTACTTC
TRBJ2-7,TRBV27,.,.,CASSLSIKGREQYF,TGTGCCAGCAGTTTATCGATAAAGGGGAGAGAGCAGTACTTC
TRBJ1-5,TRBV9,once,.,CASSVSPELDQPQHF,TGTGCCAGCAGCGTTTCCCCCGAATTAGATCAGCCCCAGCATTTT
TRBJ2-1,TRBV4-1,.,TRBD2,CASSHRLAGNNEQFF,TGCGCCAGCAGCCACCGACTAGCGGGGAACAATGAGCAGTTCTTC
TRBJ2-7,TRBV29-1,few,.,CSALESSYEQYF,TGCAGCGCACTGGAAAGCTCCTACGAGCAGTACTTC
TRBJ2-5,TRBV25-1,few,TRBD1,CASSGRQGAQETQYF,TGTGCCAGCAGTGGACGACAGGGGGCCCAAGAGACCCAGTACTTC
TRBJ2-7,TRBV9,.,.,CASSVSVGQEQYF,TGTGCCAGCAGCGTAAGTGTGGGACAAGAGCAGTACTTC
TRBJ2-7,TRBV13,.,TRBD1,CASSSPGQGQYEQYF,TGTGCCAGCAGCTCCCCGGGACAGGGGCAGTACGAGCAGTACTTC
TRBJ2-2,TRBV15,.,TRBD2,CATRDSGGPTGELFF,TGTGCCACCAGAGATAGCGGGGGGCCCACCGGGGAGCTGTTTTTT
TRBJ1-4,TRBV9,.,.,CASSVAASNEKLFF,TGTGCCAGCAGCGTAGCAGCGTCTAATGAAAAACTGTTTTTT
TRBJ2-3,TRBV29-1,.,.,CSGGQITDTQYF,TGCAGTGGAGGCCAGATCACAGATACGCAGTATTTT